These 4 T cell receptor beta chains originate from one sample sequenced in a study of blood T cell repertoires in COVID-19. Clones were sequenced by immunoSEQ multiplex PCR, and TCRdb holds only the in-frame ones, with some missing. Among approximately 220,000 clones listed, about 86% were seen once. The sequencing sample was made of peripheral blood. The receptors stem from a woman aged 25 to 45 who had recovered from COVID-19.

The chain links TRBV5-1 to TRBJ1-2; 10 nucleotides align to TRBD1. The CDR3 length is 14 residues. Germline values: CDR1 SGHRS, CDR2 YFSETQ. Losses at the gene ends were 2 bases for V and 8 bases for J; bases not matched to a gene: 6. CDR3 amino acids: CASSFSGTGEGYTF. The CDR3 bases are TGCGCCAGCAGCTTTTCGGGGACAGGGGAGGGCTACACCTTC. The whole variable domain, filled in from reference TRBV5-1 and TRBJ1-2, reads KAGVTQTPRYLIKTRGQQVTLSCSPISGHRSVSWYQQTPGQGLQFLFEYFSETQRNKGNFPGRFSGRQFSNSRSEMNVSTLELGDSALYLCASSFSGTGEGYTFGSGTRLTVV.

V and J are TRBV5-1 and TRBJ2-3; perhaps TRBD2 as D (5 bases). Trimming stripped 4 bases from V and 4 bases from J, with 13 bases between. CDR1 is SGHRS and CDR2 is YFSETQ in the germline V gene. This CDR3 has 14 amino acids. The CDR3 is CASSAPWRSDTQYF. CDR3 nucleotides: TGCGCCAGCAGCGCCCCGTGGAGGTCAGATACGCAGTATTTT.

The chain has TRBV18 and TRBJ2-1, with TRBD2 identical over 15 bases. From germline, CDR1 is KGHSH and CDR2 LQKENI. V lost 3 bases and J lost 8; bases outside the gene matches: 8. The CDR3 spans 17 residues. This CDR3 reads CASSPPGLAGGRDEQFF. The CDR3 DNA sequence: TGTGCCAGCTCACCGCCGGGACTAGCGGGAGGACGTGATGAGCAGTTCTTC.

The chain uses TRBV2 and TRBJ1-1; the D is unclear. This CDR3 contains 13 residues. V gave up 7 bases and J gave up 0 bases, with 9 bases separating them. Germline loops: CDR1 SNHLY, CDR2 FYNNEI. CDR3 DNA sequence: TGTGCCAGCAACTCCCGTATGAACACTGAAGCTTTCTTT. Its translation: CASNSRMNTEAFF.